The rows below give T cell receptor beta chains drawn from one sample of a study of cytomegalovirus exposure and HLA in healthy donors. Clones were sequenced by immunoSEQ multiplex PCR, and TCRdb holds only the in-frame ones, with some missing. The sample lists 110,000 to 150,000 clones; 65% to 80% were seen once. The sequenced sample consisted of PBMCs. These receptors were obtained from a woman in her 50s in good health and CMV-seropositive. Each CDR3 is given with its conserved first and last residue. The order of the fields is clone size, V gene, J gene, D gene, CDR3 DNA, CDR3 protein. A D gene is named only where the DNA matches it firmly. Clone size is shown for a subset of rows, as once, few, many or a class of expanded clone.

>NA|TRBV9|TRBJ2-3|TRBD2
TGTGCCAGCAGCGTGACTAGCTCGCCAGATACGCAGTATTTT
CASSVTSSPDTQYF
>NA|TRBV27|TRBJ1-6|TRBD1
TGTGCCAGCAGTCGACCGACAGGGGCCAATTCACCCCTCCACTTT
CASSRPTGANSPLHF
>NA|TRBV5-8|TRBJ1-5|TRBD1
TGTGCCAGCAGCTTGGCTCCGGGACAGGGTTTCGGCAATCAGCCCCAGCATTTT
CASSLAPGQGFGNQPQHF
>NA|TRBV5-1|TRBJ2-3|NA
TGCGCCAGCAGCTTGAGGGTCAGGGCCGCGCCAGATACGCAGTATTTT
CASSLRVRAAPDTQYF
>NA|TRBV4-1|TRBJ1-6|TRBD1
TGCGCCAGCAGCCAGGACAGGGCTAGCTCCTATAATTCACCCCTCCACTTT
CASSQDRASSYNSPLHF
>NA|TRBV9|TRBJ2-3|TRBD2
TGTGCCAGCAGCGCACTAGCGGGGACCACAGATACGCAGTATTTT
CASSALAGTTDTQYF
>NA|TRBV7-8|TRBJ1-2|NA
TGTGCCAGCAGCTTACGGGGGGCCTCGCTAAACTATGGCTACACCTTC
CASSLRGASLNYGYTF
>NA|TRBV29-1|TRBJ2-5|TRBD2
TGCAGCGTCGGAGGGGCTAGCGGGGGCCTTGGGGAGCAGTACTTC
CSVGGASGGLGEQYF
>once|TRBV10-3|TRBJ2-7|TRBD1
TGTGCCATCAGTGAGGGACAGGGGAATCGCTACGAGCAGTACTTC
CAISEGQGNRYEQYF
>NA|TRBV28|TRBJ2-7|NA
TGTGCCAGCCACACCGATCAATGGGCAGCCTACGAGCAGTACTTC
CASHTDQWAAYEQYF
>NA|TRBV10-3|TRBJ1-1|NA
TGTGCCATCAGTGAGTCTAGAGACTTGAACACTGAAGCTTTCTTT
CAISESRDLNTEAFF
>NA|TRBV11-2|TRBJ1-4|TRBD1
TGTGCCAGCAGCTTAGGAACAGGGGGTAATGAAAAACTGTTTTTT
CASSLGTGGNEKLFF
>once|TRBV7-9|TRBJ1-1|NA
TGTGCCAGCAGCTCCCTGACAGTGAACACTGAAGCTTTCTTT
CASSSLTVNTEAFF
>NA|TRBV4-1|TRBJ1-2|TRBD1
TGCGCCAGCAGCCAGGACAGGCATAGTACCTTC
CASSQDRHSTF
>NA|TRBV4-1|TRBJ2-1|NA
TGCGCCAGCAGCCTTCGCCGGGACACCCCACTGGGTGAGCAGTTCTTC
CASSLRRDTPLGEQFF
>NA|TRBV28|TRBJ1-2|TRBD1
TGTGCCAGCCGCCACACCCCCGGGACAGGGAACGCCTATGGCTACACCTTC
CASRHTPGTGNAYGYTF
>NA|TRBV19|TRBJ2-7|NA
TGTGCCAGTAGTTCCACCGGGACGGGGACTGGCGAGCAGTACTTC
CASSSTGTGTGEQYF
>NA|TRBV4-3|TRBJ1-1|NA
TGCGCCAGCAGCCATCGAACAGGGGAAGCTTTCTTT
CASSHRTGEAFF
>NA|TRBV27|TRBJ2-7|NA
TGTGCCAGCAGTTCCCGGACGGGGATCTCCTACGAGCAGTACTTC
CASSSRTGISYEQYF
>NA|TRBV7-3|TRBJ2-1|TRBD2
TGTGCCAGCAGGCCAGACGGGACTAGTGATTACAATGAGCAGTTCTTC
CASRPDGTSDYNEQFF
>NA|TRBV11-1|TRBJ2-7|NA
TGTGCCAGCAGCTCCTACTACGAGCAGTACTTC
CASSSYYEQYF
>NA|TRBV29-1|TRBJ2-1|TRBD2
TGCAGCGCCATACTAGCGGGCGGCCTTAGGGGGGAGCAGTTCTTC
CSAILAGGLRGEQFF
>NA|TRBV30|TRBJ1-1|TRBD1
TGTGCCTGGAGTCAGGGGGCGACAGCTTTCTTT
CAWSQGATAFF
>NA|TRBV6-1|TRBJ1-6|TRBD1
TGTGCCAGCAGTAACAGGGGGTTTACCAATTCACCCCTCCACTTT
CASSNRGFTNSPLHF
>NA|TRBV19|TRBJ2-2|NA
TGTGCCAGTAGTATGTGGAAGGGGACCGGGGAGCTGTTTTTT
CASSMWKGTGELFF
>NA|TRBV4-3|TRBJ1-4|NA
TGCGCCAGCAGCCAAGGTGGGGGGGCGCGAGAAAAACTGTTTTTT
CASSQGGGAREKLFF
>NA|TRBV7-9|TRBJ1-6|TRBD1
TGTGCCAGCAGATCGGGACAGGGGAATTCACCCCTCCACTTT
CASRSGQGNSPLHF
>NA|TRBV7-3|TRBJ1-6|NA
TGTGCCAGCAGCTTAACCGGCAGGGGCGGATCACCCCTCCACTTT
CASSLTGRGGSPLHF
>NA|TRBV10-3|TRBJ1-1|NA
TGTGCCATCAGCCTTAACAGTGGGAACACTGAAGCTTTCTTT
CAISLNSGNTEAFF
>NA|TRBV5-1|TRBJ1-4|TRBD1
TGCGCCAGCAGCTCTTCCGGGACAGGGGTGACAACTAATGAAAAACTGTTTTTT
CASSSSGTGVTTNEKLFF
>few|TRBV11-2|TRBJ1-1|NA
TGTGCCAGCAGCTTAGACACAGGGCACGAGGTTCCGATTGAAGCTTTCTTT
CASSLDTGHEVPIEAFF
>NA|TRBV12-5|TRBJ2-2|NA
TGTGCTAGTGGTCGGGCCGGGGAGCTGTTTTTT
CASGRAGELFF
>NA|TRBV15|TRBJ1-6|NA
TGTGCCACCAGCAGAGATACAGGATCGAGTTCACCCCTCCACTTT
CATSRDTGSSSPLHF
>few|TRBV7-9|TRBJ2-5|NA
TGTGCCAGCAGCTTAAAATGGGGCAGGGGCCCAACTGCGAAAGAGACCCAGTACTTC
CASSLKWGRGPTAKETQYF
>NA|TRBV4-1|TRBJ2-5|TRBD2
TGCGCCAGCAGCCTGTTAGGACTAGACCAAGAGACCCAGTACTTC
CASSLLGLDQETQYF
>few|TRBV4-3|TRBJ1-2|TRBD1
TGCGCCAGCAGCCAAGGGACAGGGGATGGCTACACCTTC
CASSQGTGDGYTF
>NA|TRBV5-6|TRBJ1-4|NA
TGTGCCAGCAGACCGAACGGTGCAACAACTAATGAAAAACTGTTTTTT
CASRPNGATTNEKLFF
>NA|TRBV7-9|TRBJ1-5|NA
TGTGCCAGCAGCCCTGGACAGATTTCTTTTAATCAGCCCCAGCATTTT
CASSPGQISFNQPQHF
>once|TRBV30|TRBJ1-1|NA
TGTGCCTGGAGTACAGGCCTGAACACTGAAGCTTTCTTT
CAWSTGLNTEAFF
>NA|TRBV4-3|TRBJ1-2|NA
TGCGCCAGCAGCCAAGATAACGGCCACGGGAGGGGCTACACCTTC
CASSQDNGHGRGYTF
>NA|TRBV6-5|TRBJ2-7|NA
TGTGCCAGCAGTTACTCTACAGGGTCCGGTGCCTACGAGCAGTACTTC
CASSYSTGSGAYEQYF